Listed below are T cell receptor beta chains from one sample, sequenced in a study of cytotoxic CD8 clonotypes in ibrutinib-treated CLL. Sequencing was performed with immunoSEQ multiplex PCR; in TCRdb, only in-frame clones are kept and a portion is missing. Among about 300,000 clones listed, 70% to 80% were seen once. The material was PBMCs, obtained at disease progression, from a patient treated with ibrutinib. These receptors were taken from a human donor with chronic lymphocytic leukemia. Each CDR3 is given with its conserved first and last residue. The D gene is left open where the match is weak. Clone sizes are given selectively: once, few, many, or a class where the clone is expanded.

15	-	TRBJ1-4	-	TRBV9	CASSGPRDPNEKLFF	TGTGCCAGCAGCGGACCCCGGGACCCTAATGAAAAACTGTTTTTT
14	-	TRBJ1-2	TRBD1	TRBV10-2	CASSPDRGNYGYTF	TGCGCCAGCAGTCCGGACAGGGGAAACTATGGCTACACCTTC
12	-	TRBJ2-7	-	TRBV14	CASSYTGYEQYF	TGTGCCAGCAGCTATACAGGGTACGAGCAGTACTTC
14	-	TRBJ2-5	TRBD2	TRBV29-1	CSVDRLAGVETQYF	TGCAGCGTTGATAGACTAGCGGGGGTTGAGACCCAGTACTTC
13	-	TRBJ1-2	-	TRBV13	CASSFPRTYGYTF	TGTGCCAGCAGCTTCCCGCGGACCTATGGCTACACCTTC
14	-	TRBJ2-7	-	TRBV28	CASSPRDTLEEQYF	TGTGCCAGCAGCCCCCGGGACACGCTGGAAGAGCAGTACTTC
18	-	TRBJ2-2	TRBD2	TRBV7-3	CASSPGLAGERDTGELFF	TGTGCCAGCAGCCCCGGACTAGCGGGGGAGAGGGACACCGGGGAGCTGTTTTTT
17	-	TRBJ2-4	-	TRBV11-2	CASSLGGTRVAKNIQYF	TGTGCCAGCAGCTTAGGCGGGACAAGAGTAGCCAAAAACATTCAGTACTTC
16	-	TRBJ2-7	-	TRBV5-4	CASSYTRTGFTYEQYF	TGTGCCAGCAGCTATACGAGGACGGGCTTTACCTACGAGCAGTACTTC
13	-	TRBJ2-2	-	TRBV19	CATRETNTGELFF	TGTGCCACCAGGGAAACGAACACCGGGGAGCTGTTTTTT
13	-	TRBJ2-1	-	TRBV7-7	CASSAGHFNEQFF	TGTGCCAGCAGCGCAGGACATTTCAATGAGCAGTTCTTC
15	once	TRBJ2-1	TRBD2	TRBV27	CASSLGTSGSVEQFF	TGTGCCAGCAGTTTAGGGACTAGCGGGAGTGTTGAGCAGTTCTTC
13	few	TRBJ2-7	-	TRBV5-1	CASSLAPTYEQYF	TGCGCCAGCAGCTTGGCCCCAACCTACGAGCAGTACTTC
12	few	TRBJ1-1	-	TRBV28	CASSSRTAEAFF	TGTGCCAGCAGTTCACGGACAGCCGAAGCTTTCTTT
17	-	TRBJ1-1	TRBD1	TRBV4-3	CASSQEGHGQGNTEAFF	TGCGCCAGCAGCCAAGAAGGGCACGGACAGGGGAACACTGAAGCTTTCTTT
14	once	TRBJ2-3	-	TRBV9	CASSRDTYTDTQYF	TGTGCCAGCAGCCGAGACACATACACAGATACGCAGTATTTT
14	-	TRBJ2-3	-	TRBV2	CASRARSGTDTQYF	TGTGCCAGCAGGGCGAGATCGGGCACAGATACGCAGTATTTT
14	-	TRBJ2-2	-	TRBV7-9	CASSFKGYTGELFF	TGTGCCAGCAGCTTTAAGGGTTACACCGGGGAGCTGTTTTTT
14	-	TRBJ2-7	TRBD2	TRBV7-9	CASSSGLAGGEQYF	TGTGCCAGCAGCTCAGGGCTAGCGGGAGGCGAGCAGTACTTC
15	once	TRBJ2-3	TRBD1	TRBV11-3	CASSLRGQGSDTQYF	TGTGCCAGCAGCTTGAGGGGACAGGGGTCAGATACGCAGTATTTT
13	-	TRBJ2-7	TRBD2	TRBV2	CASMGLAGDEQYF	TGTGCCAGCATGGGACTAGCGGGTGATGAGCAGTACTTC
15	-	TRBJ2-5	TRBD2	TRBV27	CASSLVSTSVETQYF	TGTGCCAGCAGTTTGGTGTCGACTAGCGTAGAGACCCAGTACTTC
13	-	TRBJ1-2	-	TRBV7-9	CASSLGEYKGYTF	TGTGCCAGCAGCCTAGGGGAATACAAGGGCTACACCTTC
20	-	TRBJ1-1	-	TRBV6-1	CASSEALPGARLYYPTEAFF	TGTGCCAGCAGTGAAGCTCTCCCGGGGGCCCGGTTATATTACCCCACTGAAGCTTTCTTT
18	-	TRBJ1-3	-	TRBV6-1	CASSEARRRAGWRNTIYF	TGTGCCAGCAGTGAAGCGCGGAGGCGCGCCGGGTGGAGGAACACCATATATTTT
13	once	TRBJ1-1	-	TRBV5-6	CASSLTRYTEAFF	TGTGCCAGCAGCTTAACCCGGTACACTGAAGCTTTCTTT
14	-	TRBJ2-7	TRBD2	TRBV6-6	CASSLTSGRSEQYF	TGTGCCAGCAGTTTAACTAGCGGGAGGAGCGAGCAGTACTTC
14	-	TRBJ2-3	-	TRBV4-3	CASSLSVGTDTQYF	TGCGCCAGCAGCCTTAGCGTCGGCACAGATACGCAGTATTTT
13	-	TRBJ2-3	-	TRBV4-1	CASSQLGTDTQYF	TGCGCCAGCAGCCAACTAGGCACAGATACGCAGTATTTT
13	-	TRBJ1-1	-	TRBV11-2	CASSLERVTEAFF	TGTGCCAGCAGCTTAGAGCGGGTCACTGAAGCTTTCTTT
15	-	TRBJ2-3	TRBD1	TRBV15	CATSRMDRATDTQYF	TGTGCCACCAGCAGAATGGACAGGGCCACAGATACGCAGTATTTT
16	-	TRBJ2-7	TRBD2	TRBV9	CASSSSPSGSSYEQYF	TGTGCCAGCAGTTCAAGCCCTAGCGGGAGCTCCTACGAGCAGTACTTC
17	-	TRBJ2-7	TRBD1	TRBV28	CASSLSTGGLRTYEQYF	TGTGCCAGCAGTTTATCTACAGGGGGCTTGAGGACCTACGAGCAGTACTTC
16	few	TRBJ2-7	TRBD2	TRBV11-2	CASSLGLLAGSYEQYF	TGTGCCAGCAGCTTAGGCTTACTAGCGGGGTCTTACGAGCAGTACTTC
15	-	TRBJ2-3	TRBD2	TRBV6-1	CASGRLAGGPDTQYF	TGTGCCAGCGGTAGACTAGCGGGGGGGCCTGATACGCAGTATTTT